The 14 T cell receptor beta chains reported below all come from one sample, sequenced in a study of T cells in localized non-small cell lung cancer. Profiling relied on immunoSEQ multiplex PCR, and the TCRdb table lists in-frame clones only, not all of them. This table holds around 2,600 clones, approximately 43% found once. The sample was lung tumor tissue, taken before any cancer treatment. These receptors were collected from a woman aged 35-75 years with stage II squamous cell lung carcinoma.

This rearrangement joins TRBV6-8 to TRBJ2-2, with D tentatively TRBD2 (5 bases). The ends were cut back, 6 bases at V and 4 bases at J, with 12 bases in the middle. The germline gives CDR1 MNHGY, CDR2 SAAAGT. This CDR3 comprises 14 residues. CDR3 coding DNA: TGTGCCAGCAGCCCCCGCGGGCTCACCGGGGAGCTGTTTTTT. Amino acids: CASSPRGLTGELFF.

This chain joins TRBV29-1 and TRBJ1-4; D is undetermined. Trimming left V 6 bases short and J 7 bases short, with 12 bases between. CDR1 is SQVTM and CDR2 is ANQGSEA in the germline V gene. The CDR3 covers 12 residues. The CDR3 sequence: CSVRTGGEKLFF. In DNA form, the CDR3 reads TGCAGCGTAAGGACTGGCGGTGAAAAACTGTTTTTT. Full variable domain (rest looked up from reference TRBV29-1 and TRBJ1-4): SAVISQKPSRDICQRGTSLTIQCQVDSQVTMMFWYRQQPGQSLTLIATANQGSEATYESGFVIDKFPISRPNLTFSTLTVSNMSPEDSSIYLCSVRTGGEKLFFGSGTQLSVL.

This clone has more than one count but fewer than ten. The chain has TRBV10-3 and TRBJ1-6; D may be TRBD1 (6 bases). The CDR3 is 13 amino acids. Per germline, CDR1 ENHRY and CDR2 SYGVKD. The V end was cut by 10 bases, the J end by 3 bases, with 10 bases between. The CDR3 nucleotides are TGTGCCACCGGGGACAACTATAATTCACCCCTCCACTTT. Translated: CATGDNYNSPLHF.

The chain couples TRBV14 to TRBJ1-1, with D uncertain. Per germline, CDR1 SGHDN and CDR2 FVKESK. V was pared by 0 bases and J by 4 bases, with 12 bases between. There are 15 residues in the CDR3. The CDR3 DNA is TGTGCCAGCAGCCAAGATCTCGGACCCGGCACTGAAGCTTTCTTT. It specifies CASSQDLGPGTEAFF.

This clone was detected a few times. DNA of the CDR3: TGTGCCAGTAGTCAAAGGGAGAGCACAGATACGCAGTATTTT. This sequence encodes CASSQRESTDTQYF. The chain is built from TRBV19 and TRBJ2-3; D is possibly TRBD2 (5 bases). Trimming shortened V by 5 bases and J by 0 bases, and 9 bases separated the two germline ends. Germline loops: CDR1 LNHDA, CDR2 SQIVND (reference sequence). The CDR3 covers 14 residues.

V and J are TRBV28 and TRBJ1-1; the match to TRBD1 covers 8 bases. Germline V CDR1 and CDR2: MDHEN, SYDVKM. V lost 7 bases and J lost 0; bases outside the gene matches: 10. CDR3 size: 16 residues. CDR3 DNA sequence: TGTGCCAGCAATCCCGACAGGGGAAAAATGAACACTGAAGCTTTCTTT. Its protein is CASNPDRGKMNTEAFF.

This clone has more than one count but fewer than ten. The rearrangement links TRBV18 to TRBJ1-1, with D maybe TRBD1 (6 bases). V was pared by 3 bases and J by 4 bases, with 18 bases between. The CDR3 contains 16 residues. Germline V gives CDR1 KGHSH, CDR2 LQKENI. The CDR3 region has the DNA TGTGCCAGCTCACCCTTTTTTGGGGGCGGTACCACTGAAGCTTTCTTT. Its protein product is CASSPFFGGGTTEAFF.

The chain combines TRBV18 with TRBJ2-5; TRBD1 aligns across 7 bases. Germline CDR1 reads KGHSH; CDR2 reads LQKENI. The CDR3 has 14 amino acids. With 3 bases clipped from V and 6 bases from J, the junction kept 7 bases outside the gene matches. CDR3 coding DNA: TGTGCCAGCTCACCGGGACAGCCCCCACAGACCCAGTACTTC. Translated: CASSPGQPPQTQYF.

This chain links TRBV18 with TRBJ1-1, with D perhaps TRBD1 (6 bases). Germline V gene lookup returns CDR1 KGHSH and CDR2 LQKENI. The CDR3 contains 12 residues. V lost 0 bases and J 8 bases, leaving 7 bases between the germline ends. DNA for the CDR3: TGTGCCAGCTCACCACCCACAGGGGAAGCTTTCTTT. It encodes CASSPPTGEAFF.

This clone was counted a few times. The chain couples TRBV10-3 to TRBJ2-7; D may be TRBD1 or TRBD2 (5 bases each). CDR3 length: 12 residues. CDR1 and CDR2 (germline): ENHRY, SYGVKD. The CDR3 DNA is TGTGCCAGCAGTGAGGCGCAAAGGGACCGGTACGTC. Protein product: CASSEAQRDRYV.

This clone has a handful of counts. CDR3 nucleotide sequence: TGTGCCAGCAGTGATGGCGGCAGGTCCCGCTATGGCTACACCTTC. Amino acids: CASSDGGRSRYGYTF. The chain has TRBV28 and TRBJ1-2; D is unresolved. Between the trimmed V and J ends, which lost 5 bases and 4 bases, there was a span of 17 bases. The germline CDR1 and CDR2 sequences are MDHEN and SYDVKM. This CDR3 contains 15 residues.

The genes are TRBV29-1 and TRBJ1-5; D remains unclear. V was shortened by 3 bases and J by 4 bases, with 10 bases between the two germline ends. This CDR3 comprises 13 residues. Per germline, CDR1 SQVTM and CDR2 ANQGSEA. CDR3 bases: TGCAGCGTTGACGGTGGGATGAATCAGCCCCAGCATTTT. Protein product: CSVDGGMNQPQHF.

This clone was observed a handful of times. This chain uses TRBV6-8 with TRBJ1-2, with TRBD1 as a possible D gene (6 bases). The CDR3 has 15 residues. V shed 2 bases and J shed 6 bases, with 16 bases lying between them. Germline-derived CDR1 and CDR2 are MNHGY and SAAAGT. CDR3 nucleotides: TGTGCCAGCAGTTACGAGAGGGGGGGGCTGAATGGCTACACCTTC. Translation: CASSYERGGLNGYTF.

The chain links TRBV10-3 to TRBJ2-1; D unclear. The CDR3 spans 14 residues. The germline V and J ends were trimmed by 10 bases and 0 bases, with 13 bases remaining between them. The germline CDR1 and CDR2 sequences are ENHRY and SYGVKD. The CDR3 loop is CASGPLSSYNEQFF. In DNA form, the CDR3 reads TGTGCCAGCGGTCCCCTGAGCTCCTACAATGAGCAGTTCTTC.